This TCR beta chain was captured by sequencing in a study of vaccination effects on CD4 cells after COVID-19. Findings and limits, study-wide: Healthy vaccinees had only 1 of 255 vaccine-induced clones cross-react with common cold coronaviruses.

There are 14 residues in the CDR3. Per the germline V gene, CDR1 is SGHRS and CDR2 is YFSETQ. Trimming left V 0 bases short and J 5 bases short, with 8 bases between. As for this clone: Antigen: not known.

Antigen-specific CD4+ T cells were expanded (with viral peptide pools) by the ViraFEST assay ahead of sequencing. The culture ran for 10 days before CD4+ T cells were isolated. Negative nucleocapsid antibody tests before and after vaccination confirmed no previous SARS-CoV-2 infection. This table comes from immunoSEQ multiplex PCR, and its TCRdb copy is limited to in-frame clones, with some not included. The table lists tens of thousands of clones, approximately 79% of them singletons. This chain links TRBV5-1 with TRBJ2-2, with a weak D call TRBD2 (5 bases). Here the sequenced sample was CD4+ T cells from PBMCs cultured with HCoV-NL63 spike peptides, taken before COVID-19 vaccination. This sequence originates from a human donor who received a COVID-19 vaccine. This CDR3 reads CASSLAGRTGELFF. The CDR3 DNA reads TGCGCCAGCAGCTTGGCGGGAAGGACCGGGGAGCTGTTTTTT.